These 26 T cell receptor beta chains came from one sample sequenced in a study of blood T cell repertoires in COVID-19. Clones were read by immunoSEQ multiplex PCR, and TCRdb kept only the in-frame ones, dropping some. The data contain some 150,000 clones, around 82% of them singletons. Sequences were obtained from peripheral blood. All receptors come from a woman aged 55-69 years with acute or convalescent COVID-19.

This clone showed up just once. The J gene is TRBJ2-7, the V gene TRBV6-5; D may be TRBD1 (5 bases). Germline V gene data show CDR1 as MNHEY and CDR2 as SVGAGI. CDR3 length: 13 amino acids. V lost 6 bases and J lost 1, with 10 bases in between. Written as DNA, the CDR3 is TGTGCCAGCAGACGGACATCGTCCTACGAGCAGTACTTC. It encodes CASRRTSSYEQYF.

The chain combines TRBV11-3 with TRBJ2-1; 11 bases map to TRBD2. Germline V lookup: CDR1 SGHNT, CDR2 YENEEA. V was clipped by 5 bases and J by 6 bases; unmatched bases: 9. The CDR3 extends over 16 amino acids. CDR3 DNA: TGTGCCAGCAGCCCCCAAACTAGCGGGAGAACCAATGAGCAGTTCTTC. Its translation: CASSPQTSGRTNEQFF.

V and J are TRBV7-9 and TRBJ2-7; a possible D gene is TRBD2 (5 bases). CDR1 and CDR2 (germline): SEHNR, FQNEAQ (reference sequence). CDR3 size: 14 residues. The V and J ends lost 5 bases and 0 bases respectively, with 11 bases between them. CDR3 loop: CASSVIGSSYEQYF. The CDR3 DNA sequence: TGTGCCAGCAGCGTAATAGGGAGCTCCTACGAGCAGTACTTC.

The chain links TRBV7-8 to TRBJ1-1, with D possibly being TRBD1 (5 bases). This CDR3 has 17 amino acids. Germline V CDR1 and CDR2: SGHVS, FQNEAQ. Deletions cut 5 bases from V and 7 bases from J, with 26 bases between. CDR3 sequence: CASSQSYRGEKGFEAFF. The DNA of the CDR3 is TGTGCCAGCAGCCAATCTTATAGGGGTGAGAAAGGATTTGAAGCTTTCTTT. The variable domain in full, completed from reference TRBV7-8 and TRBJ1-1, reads GAGVSQSPRYKVAKRGQDVALRCDPISGHVSLFWYQQALGQGPEFLTYFQNEAQLDKSGLPSDRFFAERPEGSVSTLKIQRTQQEDSAVYLCASSQSYRGEKGFEAFFGQGTRLTVV.

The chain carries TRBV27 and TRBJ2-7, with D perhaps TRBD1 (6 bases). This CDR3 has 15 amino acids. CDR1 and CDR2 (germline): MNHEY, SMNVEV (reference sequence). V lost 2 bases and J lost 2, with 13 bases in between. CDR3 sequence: CASSLGWQGTYEQYF. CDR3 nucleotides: TGTGCCAGCAGTTTAGGTTGGCAGGGGACCTACGAGCAGTACTTC.

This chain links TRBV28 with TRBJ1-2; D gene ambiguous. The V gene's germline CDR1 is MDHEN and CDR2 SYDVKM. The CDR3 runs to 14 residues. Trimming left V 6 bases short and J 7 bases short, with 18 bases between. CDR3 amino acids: CASSQGPGVGGYTF. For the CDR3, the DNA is TGTGCCAGCAGCCAAGGGCCCGGGGTAGGTGGCTACACCTTC.

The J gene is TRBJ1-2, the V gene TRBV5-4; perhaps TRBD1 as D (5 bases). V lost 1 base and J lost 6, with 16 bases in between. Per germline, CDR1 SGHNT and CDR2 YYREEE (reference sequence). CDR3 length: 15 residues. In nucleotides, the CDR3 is TGTGCCAGCAGCTTGCTAAACCAGGGCAGGAATGGCTACACCTTC. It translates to CASSLLNQGRNGYTF. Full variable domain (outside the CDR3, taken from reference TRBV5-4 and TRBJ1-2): ETGVTQSPTHLIKTRGQQVTLRCSSQSGHNTVSWYQQALGQGPQFIFQYYREEENGRGNFPPRFSGLQFPNYSSELNVNALELDDSALYLCASSLLNQGRNGYTFGSGTRLTVV.

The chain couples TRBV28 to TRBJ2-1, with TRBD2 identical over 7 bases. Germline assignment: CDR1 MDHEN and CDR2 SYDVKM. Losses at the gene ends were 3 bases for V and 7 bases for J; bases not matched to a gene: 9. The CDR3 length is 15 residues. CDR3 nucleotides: TGTGCCAGCAGTTTGAGGCGGGAGAAGGGGAATGAGCAGTTCTTC. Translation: CASSLRREKGNEQFF. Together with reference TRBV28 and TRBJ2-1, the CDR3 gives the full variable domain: DVKVTQSSRYLVKRTGEKVFLECVQDMDHENMFWYRQDPGLGLRLIYFSYDVKMKEKGDIPEGYSVSREKKERFSLILESASTNQTSMYLCASSLRREKGNEQFFGPGTRLTVL.

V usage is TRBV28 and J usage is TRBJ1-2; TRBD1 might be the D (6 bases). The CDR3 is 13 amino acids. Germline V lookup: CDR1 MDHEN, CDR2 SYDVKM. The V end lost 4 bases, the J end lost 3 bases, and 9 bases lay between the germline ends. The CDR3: CASSSWTDYGYTF. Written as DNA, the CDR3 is TGTGCCAGCAGTTCCTGGACAGACTATGGCTACACCTTC.

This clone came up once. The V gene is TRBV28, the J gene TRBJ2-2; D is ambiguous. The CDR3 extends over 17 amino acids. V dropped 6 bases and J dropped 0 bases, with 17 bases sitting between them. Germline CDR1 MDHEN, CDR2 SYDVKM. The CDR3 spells CASRPVFGRTNTGELFF. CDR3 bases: TGTGCCAGCAGACCTGTCTTTGGGCGAACGAACACCGGGGAGCTGTTTTTT. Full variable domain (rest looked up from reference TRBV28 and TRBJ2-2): DVKVTQSSRYLVKRTGEKVFLECVQDMDHENMFWYRQDPGLGLRLIYFSYDVKMKEKGDIPEGYSVSREKKERFSLILESASTNQTSMYLCASRPVFGRTNTGELFFGEGSRLTVL.

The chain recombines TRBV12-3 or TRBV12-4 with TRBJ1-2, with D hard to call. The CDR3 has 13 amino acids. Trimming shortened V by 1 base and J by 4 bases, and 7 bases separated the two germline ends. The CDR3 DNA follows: TGTGCCAGCAGTTTAGGGCAGATCTATGGCTACACCTTC. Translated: CASSLGQIYGYTF.

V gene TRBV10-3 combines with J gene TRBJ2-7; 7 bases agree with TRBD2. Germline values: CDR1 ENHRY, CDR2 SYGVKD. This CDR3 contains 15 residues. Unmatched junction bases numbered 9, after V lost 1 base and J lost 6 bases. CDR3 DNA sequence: TGTGCCATCAGTGAGTTGGCTAGCGGTGAGGGCGAGCAGTACTTC. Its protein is CAISELASGEGEQYF.

The CDR3 coding sequence is TGTGCCAGCGTTTCTCGGCGGGGCAATGAGCAGTTCTTC. Translated, it gives CASVSRRGNEQFF. The V call is TRBV6-5, the J call TRBJ2-1; D might be TRBD2 (6 bases). Germline V gives CDR1 MNHEY, CDR2 SVGAGI. The CDR3 is made up of 13 amino acids. V lost 8 bases, J lost 6 bases, and 14 bases lay in between.

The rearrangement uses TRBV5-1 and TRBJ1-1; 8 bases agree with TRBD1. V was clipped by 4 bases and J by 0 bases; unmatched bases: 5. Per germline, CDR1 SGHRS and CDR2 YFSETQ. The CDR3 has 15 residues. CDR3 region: CASSDGDRMNTEAFF. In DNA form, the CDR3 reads TGCGCCAGCAGCGACGGGGACAGGATGAACACTGAAGCTTTCTTT.

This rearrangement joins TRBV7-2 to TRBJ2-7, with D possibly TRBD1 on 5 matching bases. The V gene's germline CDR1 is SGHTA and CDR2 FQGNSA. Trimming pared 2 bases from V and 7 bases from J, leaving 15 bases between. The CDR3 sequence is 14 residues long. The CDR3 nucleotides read TGTGCCAGCAGCTTATATGGACAACTGGGTGAGCAGTACTTC. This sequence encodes CASSLYGQLGEQYF.

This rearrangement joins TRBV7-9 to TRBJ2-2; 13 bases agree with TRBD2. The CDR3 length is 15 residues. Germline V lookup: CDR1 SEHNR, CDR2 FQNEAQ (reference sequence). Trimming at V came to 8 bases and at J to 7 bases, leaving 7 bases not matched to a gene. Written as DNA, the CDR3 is TGTGCCAGCGTACGGACTAGCGGGAGATACGGGGAGCTGTTTTTT. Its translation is CASVRTSGRYGELFF.

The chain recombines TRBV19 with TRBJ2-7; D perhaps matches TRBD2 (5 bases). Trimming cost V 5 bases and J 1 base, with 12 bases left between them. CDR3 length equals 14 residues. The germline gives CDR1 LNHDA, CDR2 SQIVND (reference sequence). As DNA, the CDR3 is TGTGCCAGTAGTGGTAGGGAGCAGTCCTACGAGCAGTACTTC. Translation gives CASSGREQSYEQYF.

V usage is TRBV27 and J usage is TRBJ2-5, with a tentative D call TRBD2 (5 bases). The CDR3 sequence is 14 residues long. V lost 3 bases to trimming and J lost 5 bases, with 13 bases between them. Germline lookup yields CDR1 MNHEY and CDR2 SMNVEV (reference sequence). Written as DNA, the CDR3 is TGTGCCAGCAGTTTTTTAGGCTCGGGGGAGACCCAGTACTTC. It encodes CASSFLGSGETQYF.

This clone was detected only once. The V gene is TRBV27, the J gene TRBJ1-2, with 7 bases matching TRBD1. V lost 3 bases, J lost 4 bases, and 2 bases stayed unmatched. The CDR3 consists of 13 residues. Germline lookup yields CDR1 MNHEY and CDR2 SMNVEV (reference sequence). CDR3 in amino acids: CASSLTGSYGYTF. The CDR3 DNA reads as TGTGCCAGCAGTTTGACAGGGAGCTATGGCTACACCTTC.

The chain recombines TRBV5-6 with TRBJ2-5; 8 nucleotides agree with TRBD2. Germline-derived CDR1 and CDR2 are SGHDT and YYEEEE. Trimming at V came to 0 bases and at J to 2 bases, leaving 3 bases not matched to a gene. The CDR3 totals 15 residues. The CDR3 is CASSLGGLGQETQYF. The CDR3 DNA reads TGTGCCAGCAGCTTGGGGGGACTAGGTCAAGAGACCCAGTACTTC.

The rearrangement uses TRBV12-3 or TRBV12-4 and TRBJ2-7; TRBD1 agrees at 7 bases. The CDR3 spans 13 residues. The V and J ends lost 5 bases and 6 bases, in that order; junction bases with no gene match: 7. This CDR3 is CASSIRQGGEQYF. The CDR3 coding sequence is TGTGCCAGCAGTATTCGACAGGGCGGCGAGCAGTACTTC.

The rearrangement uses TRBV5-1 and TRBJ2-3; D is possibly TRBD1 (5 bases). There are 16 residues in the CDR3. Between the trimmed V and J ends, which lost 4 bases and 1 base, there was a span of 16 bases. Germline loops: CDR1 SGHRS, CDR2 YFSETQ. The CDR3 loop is CASSRQGTWGTDTQYF. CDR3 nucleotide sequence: TGCGCCAGCAGCCGGCAGGGTACTTGGGGCACAGATACGCAGTATTTT. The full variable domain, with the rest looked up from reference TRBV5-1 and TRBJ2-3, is KAGVTQTPRYLIKTRGQQVTLSCSPISGHRSVSWYQQTPGQGLQFLFEYFSETQRNKGNFPGRFSGRQFSNSRSEMNVSTLELGDSALYLCASSRQGTWGTDTQYFGPGTRLTVL.

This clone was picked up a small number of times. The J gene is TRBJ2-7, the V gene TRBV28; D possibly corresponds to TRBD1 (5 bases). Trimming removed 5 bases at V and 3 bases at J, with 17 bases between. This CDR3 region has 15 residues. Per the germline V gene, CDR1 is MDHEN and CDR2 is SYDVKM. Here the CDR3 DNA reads TGTGCCAGCAGTCCCGTTACAGGAGCCTTCTACGAGCAGTACTTC. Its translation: CASSPVTGAFYEQYF.

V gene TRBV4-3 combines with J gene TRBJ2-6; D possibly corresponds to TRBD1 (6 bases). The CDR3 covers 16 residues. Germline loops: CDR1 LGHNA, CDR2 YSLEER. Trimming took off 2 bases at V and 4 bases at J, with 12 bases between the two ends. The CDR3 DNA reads TGCGCCAGCAGCCAATTATGGGGGCCCGGGGCCAACGTCCTGACTTTC. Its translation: CASSQLWGPGANVLTF.

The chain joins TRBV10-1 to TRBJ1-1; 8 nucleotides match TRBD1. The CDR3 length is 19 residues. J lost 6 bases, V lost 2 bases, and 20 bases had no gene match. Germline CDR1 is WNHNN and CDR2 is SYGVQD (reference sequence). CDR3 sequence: CASSEPPPGQEGGRSEAFF. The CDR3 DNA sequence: TGCGCCAGCAGTGAGCCCCCCCCGGGACAGGAGGGGGGAAGGTCTGAAGCTTTCTTT.

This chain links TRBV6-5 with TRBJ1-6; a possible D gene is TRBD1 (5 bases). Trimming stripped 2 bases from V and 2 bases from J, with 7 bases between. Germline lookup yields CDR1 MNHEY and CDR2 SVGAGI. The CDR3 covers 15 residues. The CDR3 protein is CASSYGRAYNSPLHF. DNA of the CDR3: TGTGCCAGCAGTTACGGCAGGGCCTATAATTCACCCCTCCACTTT.